The 3 T cell receptor beta chains presented below share a single source sample, sequenced in a study of CD8+ T cells in alopecia areata. Sequencing templates came from extracted RNA that was reverse transcribed into cDNA. Generated by immunoSEQ multiplex PCR, the TCRdb table keeps only in-frame clones and is missing some. The data show about 130,000 clones, roughly 62% seen once. Sequences were derived from CD4+ T cells sorted from blood, sampled at week 0. These receptors originate from a human donor with alopecia areata.

The V gene is TRBV29-1, the J gene TRBJ1-1; D not certain. The germline V and J ends were trimmed by 6 bases and 1 base, with 9 bases remaining between them. The V gene's germline CDR1 is SQVTM and CDR2 ANQGSEA. The CDR3 covers 12 residues. CDR3 amino acids: CSVKHQNTEAFF. The CDR3 coding sequence is TGCAGCGTCAAACACCAGAACACTGAAGCTTTCTTT.

The V call is TRBV29-1, the J call TRBJ1-5; perhaps TRBD1 as D (6 bases). The CDR3 spans 15 residues. Germline values: CDR1 SQVTM, CDR2 ANQGSEA. The V gene lost 5 bases and the J gene lost 2 bases, with 16 bases spanning the gap. The CDR3 loop reads CSVTTQGMGNQPQHF. As DNA, the CDR3 is TGCAGCGTTACTACACAGGGCATGGGCAATCAGCCCCAGCATTTT.

The chain combines TRBV4-1 with TRBJ1-6; D is ambiguous. Trimming cost V 3 bases and J 3 bases, with 12 bases left between them. Germline-derived CDR1 and CDR2 are MGHRA and YSYEKL. The CDR3 totals 16 residues. The CDR3 DNA reads TGCGCCAGCAGCCAGGTCGCTTTGGTCTATAATTCACCCCTCCACTTT. It translates to CASSQVALVYNSPLHF.